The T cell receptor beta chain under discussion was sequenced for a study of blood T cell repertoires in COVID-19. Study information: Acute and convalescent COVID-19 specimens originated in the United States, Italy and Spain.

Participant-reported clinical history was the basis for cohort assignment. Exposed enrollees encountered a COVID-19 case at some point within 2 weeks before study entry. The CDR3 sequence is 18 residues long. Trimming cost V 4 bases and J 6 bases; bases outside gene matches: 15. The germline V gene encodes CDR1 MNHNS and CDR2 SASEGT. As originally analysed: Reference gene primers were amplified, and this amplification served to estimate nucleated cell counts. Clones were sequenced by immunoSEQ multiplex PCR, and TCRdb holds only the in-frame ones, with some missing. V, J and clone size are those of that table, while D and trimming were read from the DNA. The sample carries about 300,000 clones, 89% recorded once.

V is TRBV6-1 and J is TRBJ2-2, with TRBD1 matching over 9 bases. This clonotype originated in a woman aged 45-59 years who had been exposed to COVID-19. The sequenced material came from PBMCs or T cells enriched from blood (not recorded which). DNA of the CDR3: TGTGCCAGCAGTGCAACCGGGACAGGGAGGGGTGTATCCGGGGAGCTGTTTTTT. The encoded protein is CASSATGTGRGVSGELFF.